Following are 21 T cell receptor beta chains from one sample sequenced in a study of cytomegalovirus exposure and HLA in healthy donors. The PCR used 60 Vbeta and 13 Jbeta primers. Repertoires were generated with immunoSEQ multiplex PCR, while TCRdb's copy carries only in-frame clones and drops some. This table holds about 130,000 clones, about 76% found once. The specimen sequenced was PBMCs. The receptors originated from a young man in good health and CMV-seronegative.

This chain links TRBV10-3 with TRBJ2-7; 9 nucleotides agree with TRBD1. After removal of 10 bases from V and 3 bases from J, the junction contained 4 bases not matched to a gene. Germline lookup yields CDR1 ENHRY and CDR2 SYGVKD. This CDR3 is 12 amino acids long. CDR3 protein: CASGQGNYEQYF. Here the CDR3 DNA reads TGTGCCAGTGGACAGGGGAACTACGAGCAGTACTTC.

The J gene is TRBJ2-7, the V gene TRBV13; 7 bases match TRBD2. The CDR3 extends over 15 amino acids. Germline V CDR1 and CDR2: PRHDT, FYEKMQ (reference sequence). Trimming at V came to 5 bases and at J to 3 bases, leaving 10 bases not matched to a gene. CDR3 nucleotides: TGTGCCAGCAGCGGTGGACCGGGGGGAAACTACGAGCAGTACTTC. The encoded protein is CASSGGPGGNYEQYF.

This clone came up once. The rearrangement joins TRBV9 to TRBJ1-6; no definite D call. Germline lookup yields CDR1 SGDLS and CDR2 YYNGEE. This CDR3 has 14 amino acids. V was trimmed by 2 bases and J by 3 bases, leaving 6 bases between them. In DNA form, the CDR3 reads TGTGCCAGCAGCGTCGACAACTATAATTCACCCCTCCACTTT. Residues: CASSVDNYNSPLHF.

This chain uses TRBV7-2 with TRBJ1-5, with 9 bases aligning to TRBD1. The germline V gene has CDR1 SGHTA and CDR2 FQGNSA. The CDR3 consists of 15 residues. Germline trimming cut 5 bases from V and 4 bases from J; bases unmatched to any gene: 6. The DNA of the CDR3 is TGTGCCAGCAGCGAGGCCGGGACAGGGAATCAGCCCCAGCATTTT. The encoded protein is CASSEAGTGNQPQHF.

The chain carries TRBV7-6 and TRBJ2-2; 7 nucleotides line up with TRBD1. Trimming took 1 base from V and 3 from J; bases not matched to a gene: 17. CDR1 is SGHVS, CDR2 FNYEAQ, per germline. The CDR3 is 20 amino acids. The CDR3 loop reads CASSLDGTELRKYDTGELFF. The CDR3, as DNA: TGTGCCAGCAGCTTAGACGGGACAGAGCTTCGCAAATACGACACCGGGGAGCTGTTTTTT.

V is TRBV5-6 and J is TRBJ2-7; no reliable D call. The germline CDR1 and CDR2 sequences are SGHDT and YYEEEE. The CDR3 totals 13 residues. V lost 0 bases, J lost 6 bases, and 10 bases lay in between. CDR3 sequence (DNA): TGTGCCAGCAGCTTGGATAGAGCGAGCGAGCAGTACTTC. This sequence encodes CASSLDRASEQYF.

V is TRBV7-2 and J is TRBJ1-6, with 8 nucleotides matching TRBD1. Germline CDR1 SGHTA, CDR2 FQGNSA. The V and J ends lost 5 bases and 7 bases, in that order; junction bases with no gene match: 4. The CDR3 contains 14 residues. Written as DNA, the CDR3 is TGTGCCAGCAGCCGGAACAGGGGGAATTCACCCCTCCACTTT. It yields the protein CASSRNRGNSPLHF. Drawing the rest from reference TRBV7-2 and TRBJ1-6, the complete variable domain is GAGVSQSPSNKVTEKGKDVELRCDPISGHTALYWYRQSLGQGLEFLIYFQGNSAPDKSGLPSDRFSAERTGGSVSTLTIQRTQQEDSAVYLCASSRNRGNSPLHFGNGTRLTVT.

This chain links TRBV13 with TRBJ2-6, with no clear D. V lost 1 base, J lost 3 bases, and 7 bases lay in between. Germline CDR1 reads PRHDT; CDR2 reads FYEKMQ (reference sequence). There are 15 residues in the CDR3. The CDR3: CASSLDVVGANVLTF. The DNA of the CDR3 is TGTGCCAGCAGCTTAGATGTCGTTGGGGCCAACGTCCTGACTTTC.

CDR3 DNA sequence: TGTGCCATCAGCGTTGAAATGGGACAGAACAATGAGCAGTTCTTC. Its protein product is CAISVEMGQNNEQFF. The chain couples TRBV10-3 to TRBJ2-1, with TRBD1 identical over 7 bases. The CDR3 covers 15 residues. The V and J ends lost 6 bases and 5 bases, in that order; junction bases with no gene match: 10. The germline V gene encodes CDR1 ENHRY and CDR2 SYGVKD.

This clone was counted a few times. This chain uses TRBV7-9 with TRBJ2-1; D call uncertain. Germline V gene data show CDR1 as SEHNR and CDR2 as FQNEAQ (reference sequence). This CDR3 has 12 residues. V was pared by 5 bases and J by 7 bases, with 9 bases between. The CDR3 protein is CASSPSKNEQFF. The CDR3 region has the DNA TGTGCCAGCAGCCCGAGCAAGAATGAGCAGTTCTTC.

This clone was seen once. This chain links TRBV4-1 with TRBJ1-2, with TRBD1 matching 7 bases. Trimming cost V 0 bases and J 4 bases; bases outside gene matches: 5. The CDR3 consists of 15 residues. Germline V lookup: CDR1 MGHRA, CDR2 YSYEKL. The CDR3 sequence is CASSQDSTGVYGYTF. DNA for the CDR3: TGCGCCAGCAGCCAAGATAGTACAGGGGTCTATGGCTACACCTTC.

This chain joins TRBV25-1 and TRBJ1-1; TRBD1 might be the D (5 bases). Per the germline V gene, CDR1 is MGHDK and CDR2 is SYGVNS. This CDR3 is 13 amino acids long. V was cut by 3 bases and J by 9 bases, with 14 bases left in between. CDR3 region: CASSDSNRGKAFF. DNA for the CDR3: TGTGCCAGCAGTGATAGTAATCGGGGGAAAGCTTTCTTT.

The gene calls are TRBV18 and TRBJ2-5; D is uncertain. V dropped 1 base and J dropped 2 bases, with 20 bases sitting between them. The CDR3 runs to 18 residues. Germline V gene sequence: CDR1 KGHSH, CDR2 LQKENI. The CDR3 loop is CASSPRLSLGVRQETQYF. The CDR3, as DNA: TGTGCCAGCTCACCACGGCTTTCTCTCGGAGTGAGGCAAGAGACCCAGTACTTC. The full variable domain, its missing parts supplied by reference TRBV18 and TRBJ2-5, is NAGVMQNPRHLVRRRGQEARLRCSPMKGHSHVYWYRQLPEEGLKFMVYLQKENIIDESGMPKERFSAEFPKEGPSILRIQQVVRGDSAAYFCASSPRLSLGVRQETQYFGPGTRLLVL.

The chain combines TRBV10-1 with TRBJ1-2, with D uncertain. V shed 7 bases and J shed 8 bases, with 11 bases lying between them. Germline V CDR1 and CDR2: WNHNN, SYGVQD (reference sequence). The CDR3 totals 11 residues. CDR3 loop: CASTNDGGYTF. In nucleotides, the CDR3 is TGCGCCAGCACAAACGACGGGGGCTACACCTTC.

The J gene is TRBJ1-1, the V gene TRBV5-5; D unresolved. The CDR3 is 14 residues long. The V and J ends lost 3 bases and 3 bases respectively, with 12 bases between them. Germline assignment: CDR1 SGHKS and CDR2 YYEKEE (reference sequence). The CDR3 reads CASSSTSRDTEAFF. The CDR3 DNA reads as TGTGCCAGCAGCTCCACATCGCGGGACACTGAAGCTTTCTTT.

V is TRBV13 and J is TRBJ1-2; 8 bases line up with TRBD1. The CDR3 is 15 residues long. V was pared by 5 bases and J by 8 bases, with 13 bases of the junction left unmatched. The germline gives CDR1 PRHDT, CDR2 FYEKMQ (reference sequence). CDR3 region: CASSRWDRLLWGYTF. DNA of the CDR3: TGTGCCAGCAGCCGCTGGGACAGGCTCCTTTGGGGCTACACCTTC.

The chain joins TRBV29-1 to TRBJ2-2, with 13 positions matching TRBD2. CDR1 and CDR2 from the germline V gene are SQVTM and ANQGSEA. V was clipped by 7 bases and J by 0 bases; unmatched bases: 5. This CDR3 contains 16 residues. CDR3 sequence: CSARTSGGSNTGELFF. CDR3 sequence (DNA): TGCAGCGCCCGGACTAGCGGGGGTTCGAACACCGGGGAGCTGTTTTTT.

This sequence joins TRBV30 and TRBJ2-6, with 7 nucleotides matching TRBD1. This CDR3 region has 14 residues. Germline trimming cut 4 bases from V and 2 bases from J; bases unmatched to any gene: 2. Germline CDR1 reads GTSNPN; CDR2 reads SVGIG (reference sequence). CDR3 region: CAWTRGPGANVLTF. The CDR3 DNA sequence: TGTGCCTGGACGAGGGGGCCTGGGGCCAACGTCCTGACTTTC.

The chain recombines TRBV9 with TRBJ1-2; 7 nucleotides match TRBD1. The V and J ends lost 2 bases and 2 bases, in that order; junction bases with no gene match: 6. CDR1 and CDR2 from the germline V gene are SGDLS and YYNGEE. The CDR3 runs 15 residues. The CDR3 sequence is CASSVYSGQNYGYTF. CDR3 DNA: TGTGCCAGCAGCGTTTACTCGGGACAGAACTATGGCTACACCTTC.

This sequence joins TRBV7-9 and TRBJ1-1, with no clear D. V was pared by 3 bases and J by 1 base, with 9 bases between. Germline V gene data show CDR1 as SEHNR and CDR2 as FQNEAQ (reference sequence). This CDR3 has 14 residues. The CDR3 DNA follows: TGTGCCAGCAGCTTGGGCGCAGAGAACACTGAAGCTTTCTTT. Its protein product is CASSLGAENTEAFF.

The chain carries TRBV5-4 and TRBJ2-5; 11 bases agree with TRBD2. CDR1 is SGHNT and CDR2 is YYREEE in the germline V gene (reference sequence). Trimming cost V 2 bases and J 7 bases; bases outside gene matches: 10. This CDR3 comprises 16 residues. CDR3 in amino acids: CASSFELAGVRGTQYF. The CDR3, as DNA: TGTGCCAGCAGCTTTGAACTAGCGGGGGTCCGGGGGACCCAGTACTTC.